This TCR beta chain was recorded in a study of cytomegalovirus exposure and HLA in healthy donors. Findings and limits, study-wide: No immune exposure information besides CMV serostatus was available.

In regard to this clone: Its specificity is not known.

The ends were cut back, 0 bases at V and 8 bases at J, with 16 bases in the middle. CDR1 and CDR2 from the germline V gene are MRHNA and SNTAGT. This CDR3 is 16 amino acids long. Researchers ran the PCR with 60 Vbeta and 13 Jbeta primers. TCRdb keeps only in-frame clones here, not all; method: immunoSEQ multiplex PCR. The sample has roughly 110,000 clones; roughly 80% are singletons. Sequences were obtained from PBMCs. This receptor was obtained from a man younger than 45 in good health and CMV-seronegative. The rearrangement uses TRBV6-4 and TRBJ1-4, with D unresolved. The CDR3 nucleotides are TGTGCCAGCAGTGACTCTTTTTCCAGCGGACCCGAAAAACTGTTTTTT. This encodes CASSDSFSSGPEKLFF.